Listed below are T cell receptor beta chains from one sample, sequenced in a study of T cells in Graves' hyperthyroidism and ophthalmopathy. TCRdb analysed the multiplex PCR reads with MiXCR anew, one entry per CDR3 protein. The profile shows roughly 570,000 distinct CDR3 sequences, about 45% of them singletons. Sequenced: peripheral blood or thyroid tissue (not recorded which). Receptor source: an adult woman with Graves' disease, either hyperthyroidism or ophthalmopathy (not recorded which). The CDR3 runs from the conserved cysteine through the conserved F or W. D genes are given only for firm matches.

TRBJ2-5 | TRBD1 | TRBV9 | CASSVAQGVETQYF
TRBJ1-2 | TRBD1 | TRBV29-1 | CSVRGTGRANYGYTF
TRBJ2-5 | TRBD1 | TRBV9 | CASSVGQGLGETQYF
TRBJ1-5 | TRBD1 | TRBV2 | CASSLRTGGNNQPQHF
NA | TRBD1 | TRBV24-1 | CATSDPGQGGTQYF
TRBJ2-5 | NA | TRBV11-2 | CASSLGILETQYF
TRBJ2-7 | NA | TRBV15 | CATSRGQILSYEQYF
TRBJ1-1 | NA | TRBV5-1 | CASSAALWNTEAFF
TRBJ2-2 | NA | TRBV20-1 | CSARRGVRELFF
TRBJ2-5 | TRBD2 | TRBV18 | CASSTKRPGLAGGPETQYF